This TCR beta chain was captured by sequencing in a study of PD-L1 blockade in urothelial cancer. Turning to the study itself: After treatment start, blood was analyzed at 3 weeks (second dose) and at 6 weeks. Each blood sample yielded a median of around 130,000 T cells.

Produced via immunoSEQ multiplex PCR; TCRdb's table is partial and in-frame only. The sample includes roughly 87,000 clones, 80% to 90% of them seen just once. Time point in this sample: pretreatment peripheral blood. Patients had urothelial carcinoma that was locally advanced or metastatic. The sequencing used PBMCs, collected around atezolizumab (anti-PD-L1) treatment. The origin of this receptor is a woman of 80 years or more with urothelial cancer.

The CDR3 DNA reads as TGTGCCAGCAGTGAGGTGGGTGGGAGCACTGAAGCTTTCTTT. Encoded protein: CASSEVGGSTEAFF. This chain uses TRBV25-1 with TRBJ1-1; D is unresolved. The germline V and J ends were trimmed by 3 bases and 4 bases, with 12 bases remaining between them. Germline-derived CDR1 and CDR2 are MGHDK and SYGVNS. This CDR3 region has 14 residues.